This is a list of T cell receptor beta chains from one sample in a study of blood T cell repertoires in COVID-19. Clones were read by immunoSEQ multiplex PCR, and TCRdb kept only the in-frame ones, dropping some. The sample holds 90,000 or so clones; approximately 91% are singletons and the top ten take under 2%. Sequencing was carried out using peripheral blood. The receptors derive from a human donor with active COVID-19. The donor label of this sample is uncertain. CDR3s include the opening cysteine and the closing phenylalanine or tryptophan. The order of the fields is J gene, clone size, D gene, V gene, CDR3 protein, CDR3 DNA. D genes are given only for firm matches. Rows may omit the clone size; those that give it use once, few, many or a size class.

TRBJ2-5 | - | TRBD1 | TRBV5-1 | CASSQGASETQYF | TGCGCCAGCAGTCAGGGGGCTTCGGAGACCCAGTACTTC
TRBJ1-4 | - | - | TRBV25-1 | CASSEFAGGDEKLFF | TGTGCCAGCAGTGAATTCGCGGGGGGGGATGAAAAACTGTTTTTT
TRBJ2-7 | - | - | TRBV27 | CASSFQTGYEQYF | TGTGCCAGCAGTTTTCAGACGGGCTACGAGCAGTACTTC
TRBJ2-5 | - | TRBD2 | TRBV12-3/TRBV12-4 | CAVGGANQETQYF | TGTGCCGTCGGGGGGGCTAACCAAGAGACCCAGTACTTC
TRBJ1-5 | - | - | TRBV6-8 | CASIPSCGDSNQPQHF | TGTGCCAGCATTCCCTCGTGCGGGGATAGCAATCAGCCCCAGCATTTT
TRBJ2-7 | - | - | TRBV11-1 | CASSPQDRTYEQYF | TGTGCCAGCAGCCCTCAGGACAGAACCTACGAGCAGTACTTC
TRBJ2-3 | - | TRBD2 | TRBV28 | CASRRGGSDTQYF | TGTGCCAGCAGGCGGGGGGGCTCAGATACGCAGTATTTT
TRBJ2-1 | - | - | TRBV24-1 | CATSGPEDEQFF | TGTGCCACCAGTGGCCCGGAGGATGAGCAGTTCTTC
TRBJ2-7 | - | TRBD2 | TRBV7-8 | CASSLEGLAGNEQYF | TGTGCCAGCAGCTTAGAGGGACTAGCGGGGAACGAGCAGTACTTC
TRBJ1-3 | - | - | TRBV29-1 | CSAKTGTSGNTIYF | TGCAGCGCCAAAACAGGGACCTCTGGAAACACCATATATTTT
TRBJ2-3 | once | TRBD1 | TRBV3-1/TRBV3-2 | CASGGRDRGDTQYF | TGTGCCAGCGGGGGCCGGGACAGAGGAGATACGCAGTATTTT
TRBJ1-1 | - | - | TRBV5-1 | CASSLIGAPGTEAFF | TGCGCCAGCAGCTTGATAGGGGCCCCAGGGACTGAAGCTTTCTTT
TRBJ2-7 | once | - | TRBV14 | CASSLDRFYEQYF | TGTGCCAGCAGCCTCGACAGATTCTACGAGCAGTACTTC
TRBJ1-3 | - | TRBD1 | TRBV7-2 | CASSPTGKGNTIYF | TGTGCCAGCAGCCCGACAGGGAAAGGAAACACCATATATTTT
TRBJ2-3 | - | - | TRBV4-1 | CASSQDLGDTQYF | TGCGCCAGCAGCCAAGATCTGGGCGATACGCAGTATTTT
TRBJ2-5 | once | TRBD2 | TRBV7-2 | CASSTSGRKETQYF | TGTGCCAGCAGCACTAGCGGGAGAAAAGAGACCCAGTACTTC
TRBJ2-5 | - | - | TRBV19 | CASNMQGEPETQYF | TGTGCCAGTAATATGCAAGGGGAACCAGAGACCCAGTACTTC
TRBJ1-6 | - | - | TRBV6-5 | CAKGEGPYNSPLHF | TGTGCCAAAGGGGAGGGACCCTATAATTCACCCCTCCACTTT
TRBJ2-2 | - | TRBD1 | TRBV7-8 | CASSPRTGGMNTGELFF | TGTGCCAGCAGCCCCCGGACAGGGGGCATGAACACCGGGGAGCTGTTTTTT
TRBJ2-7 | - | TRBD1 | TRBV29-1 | CSVTGTGGEQYF | TGCAGCGTTACCGGGACAGGGGGCGAGCAGTACTTC
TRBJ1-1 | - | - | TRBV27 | CASSYNTEGAGTEAFF | TGTGCCAGCAGCTACAACACCGAAGGGGCGGGGACTGAAGCTTTCTTT
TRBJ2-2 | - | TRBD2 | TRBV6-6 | CASTRAGGRRELFF | TGTGCCAGCACCCGAGCGGGGGGAAGGAGGGAGCTGTTTTTT
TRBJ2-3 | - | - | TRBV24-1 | CATSDGMADTQYF | TGTGCCACCAGTGACGGGATGGCAGATACGCAGTATTTT
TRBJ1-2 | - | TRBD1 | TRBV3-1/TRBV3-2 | CASRPTGAANYGYTF | TGTGCCAGCAGGCCTACAGGGGCGGCGAACTATGGCTACACCTTC
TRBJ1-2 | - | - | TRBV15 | CATSREGGPTNYGYTF | TGTGCCACCAGCAGAGAAGGAGGGCCGACGAACTATGGCTACACCTTC
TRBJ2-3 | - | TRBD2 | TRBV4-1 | CASSPGPQRGVSTDTQYF | TGCGCCAGCAGCCCAGGGCCCCAGCGGGGGGTGAGCACAGATACGCAGTATTTT
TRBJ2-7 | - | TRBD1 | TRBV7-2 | CASSLIQGAPRSSYEQYF | TGTGCCAGCAGCTTAATACAGGGGGCACCCAGGAGCTCCTACGAGCAGTACTTC
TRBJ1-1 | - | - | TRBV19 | CASSTVLGGEAFF | TGTGCCAGTAGTACCGTACTCGGGGGTGAAGCTTTCTTT
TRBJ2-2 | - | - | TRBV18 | CASSSWKGAGELFF | TGTGCCAGCTCATCATGGAAGGGAGCCGGGGAGCTGTTTTTT
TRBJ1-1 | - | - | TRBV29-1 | CSVQQGPEAFF | TGCAGCGTTCAACAGGGACCCGAAGCTTTCTTT
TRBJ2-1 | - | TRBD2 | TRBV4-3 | CASSQDSGGPTNNEQFF | TGCGCCAGCAGCCAAGATAGCGGGGGCCCCACTAACAATGAGCAGTTCTTC
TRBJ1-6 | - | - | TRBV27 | CASRSRVGNSPLHF | TGTGCCAGCAGAAGCAGGGTGGGTAATTCACCCCTCCACTTT